Below, 22 T cell receptor beta chains from the same sample are listed, as sequenced in a study of cytomegalovirus exposure and HLA in healthy donors. Use of 60 Vbeta and 13 Jbeta primers characterized the PCR. Only in-frame clones appear in the TCRdb table, and some are missing; sequencing was by immunoSEQ multiplex PCR. The sample contains about 140,000 clones, more than 55% of which appear only once. Material: PBMCs. The receptor source for this set is an older woman in good health and CMV-seronegative.

This clone appeared a few times. The CDR3 here is CASSPRAARGEKLFF. DNA for the CDR3: TGTGCCAGCAGCCCACGCGCCGCCCGGGGTGAAAAACTGTTTTTT. This chain uses TRBV9 with TRBJ1-4; D unresolved. Trimming shortened V by 4 bases and J by 7 bases, and 17 bases separated the two germline ends. Germline V gene sequence: CDR1 SGDLS, CDR2 YYNGEE. The CDR3 spans 15 residues.

This clone has only a few counts. The rearrangement links TRBV19 to TRBJ2-7; tentatively, D is TRBD1 (5 bases). The V end was cut by 6 bases, the J end by 2 bases, with 8 bases between. The CDR3 has 12 amino acids. Germline V gives CDR1 LNHDA, CDR2 SQIVND (reference sequence). The CDR3: CASRQDTYEQYF. CDR3 in DNA: TGTGCCAGTAGGCAGGACACCTACGAGCAGTACTTC.

The gene calls are TRBV7-9 and TRBJ2-5, with D possibly being TRBD2 (5 bases). The J call may be faulty, since TRBJ2-7 better matches the DNA end. The CDR3 is 16 residues long. Germline loops: CDR1 SEHNR, CDR2 FQNEAQ (reference sequence). CDR3 residues: CASSLGNRDPSYEQYF. The CDR3 DNA reads TGTGCCAGCAGCTTAGGTAACCGGGATCCCTCCTACGAGCAGTACTTC.

In its sample, this clone was seen a few times. This sequence joins TRBV7-8 and TRBJ2-2; D remains unclear. V lost 2 bases to trimming and J lost 5 bases, with 12 bases between them. CDR1 is SGHVS and CDR2 is FQNEAQ in the germline V gene. CDR3 length: 15 amino acids. The CDR3 DNA reads TGTGCCAGCAGCTTACTCATACTCCGGACCGGGGAGCTGTTTTTT. This encodes CASSLLILRTGELFF.

The chain carries TRBV11-3 and TRBJ2-3; D gene ambiguous. V lost 3 bases and J 4 bases, leaving 5 bases between the germline ends. CDR1 SGHNT and CDR2 YENEEA come from the germline V gene. This CDR3 spans 12 amino acids. For the CDR3, the DNA is TGTGCCAGCAGCTTCTCAGCAGATACGCAGTATTTT. Translated: CASSFSADTQYF. The full variable domain, its missing parts supplied by reference TRBV11-3 and TRBJ2-3, is EAGVVQSPRYKIIEKKQPVAFWCNPISGHNTLYWYLQNLGQGPELLIRYENEEAVDDSQLPKDRFSAERLKGVDSTLKIQPAELGDSAVYLCASSFSADTQYFGPGTRLTVL.

V is TRBV27 and J is TRBJ1-4; D may be TRBD1 (5 bases). This CDR3 region has 16 residues. The V end lost 2 bases, the J end lost 0 bases, and 10 bases lay between the germline ends. Germline V gene sequence: CDR1 MNHEY, CDR2 SMNVEV (reference sequence). The CDR3 bases are TGTGCCAGCAGTTTAGGGGCGCGACCAACTAATGAAAAACTGTTTTTT. This gives the protein CASSLGARPTNEKLFF. Together with reference TRBV27 and TRBJ1-4, the CDR3 gives the full variable domain: EAQVTQNPRYLITVTGKKLTVTCSQNMNHEYMSWYRQDPGLGLRQIYYSMNVEVTDKGDVPEGYKVSRKEKRNFPLILESPSPNQTSLYFCASSLGARPTNEKLFFGSGTQLSVL.

The V call is TRBV10-3, the J call TRBJ2-7, with TRBD2 identical over 8 bases. This CDR3 has 16 residues. The germline gives CDR1 ENHRY, CDR2 SYGVKD. The ends lost 6 bases at V and 5 bases at J; junction bases unmatched: 15. The CDR3, as DNA: TGTGCCATCAGGAATACTAGCGGAGGGGGGTCCCACGAGCAGTACTTC. Translating it yields CAIRNTSGGGSHEQYF.

Concerning this clone: At one end the junction does not follow the germline gene, possibly because of a read error. This sample also contains other DNA sequences that code for the same CDR3. This chain uses TRBV10-3 with TRBJ1-2; D gene ambiguous. Germline values: CDR1 ENHRY, CDR2 SYGVKD. There are 16 residues in the CDR3. CDR3: CAISESKETPANGYTF. The CDR3 DNA follows: TGTGCCATCAGTGAGTCCAAGGAGACGCCAGCAAATGGCTATACCTTC.

J is TRBJ2-1 and V is TRBV7-2; the match to TRBD2 covers 11 bases. The CDR3 is 14 amino acids. Trimming cost V 7 bases and J 10 bases; bases outside gene matches: 9. CDR1 SGHTA and CDR2 FQGNSA come from the germline V gene. In DNA, the CDR3 is TGTGCCAGCACCGATAGCGGGGGGGCAAAAGAGCAGTTCTTC. Translated, it gives CASTDSGGAKEQFF. Variable domain in full (rest from reference TRBV7-2 and TRBJ2-1): GAGVSQSPSNKVTEKGKDVELRCDPISGHTALYWYRQSLGQGLEFLIYFQGNSAPDKSGLPSDRFSAERTGGSVSTLTIQRTQQEDSAVYLCASTDSGGAKEQFFGPGTRLTVL.

In this sample, this clone turned up a few times. The gene calls are TRBV7-9 and TRBJ2-2; D is unclear. The germline V gene encodes CDR1 SEHNR and CDR2 FQNEAQ (reference sequence). V lost 7 bases and J lost 1, with 10 bases in between. There are 14 residues in the CDR3. CDR3 sequence (DNA): TGTGCCAGCACCCAGGTGGGGAACACCGGGGAGCTGTTTTTT. Amino acids: CASTQVGNTGELFF. The variable domain in full, completed from reference TRBV7-9 and TRBJ2-2, reads DTGVSQNPRHKITKRGQNVTFRCDPISEHNRLYWYRQTLGQGPEFLTYFQNEAQLEKSRLLSDRFSAERPKGSFSTLEIQRTEQGDSAMYLCASTQVGNTGELFFGEGSRLTVL.

The CDR3 nucleotides are TGTGCCAGCAGCTTGGGAGGGACTAGCTGGGGTGAGCAGTTCTTC. This encodes CASSLGGTSWGEQFF. The chain couples TRBV5-6 to TRBJ2-1; TRBD2 aligns across 9 bases. CDR3 length equals 15 residues. After removal of 0 bases from V and 9 bases from J, the junction contained 7 bases not matched to a gene. Per germline, CDR1 SGHDT and CDR2 YYEEEE.

The chain has TRBV19 and TRBJ2-2; TRBD1 matches at 11 bases. Germline-derived CDR1 and CDR2 are LNHDA and SQIVND (reference sequence). V lost 4 bases to trimming and J lost 4 bases; unmatched junction nucleotides: 5. The CDR3 runs to 16 residues. CDR3 region: CASSTPGTGGTGELFF. The CDR3 DNA follows: TGTGCCAGTAGTACCCCCGGGACAGGGGGCACCGGGGAGCTGTTTTTT.

This chain connects TRBV28 to TRBJ2-3, with 10 positions matching TRBD1. After removal of 4 bases from V and 1 base from J, the junction contained 5 bases not matched to a gene. Germline V gives CDR1 MDHEN, CDR2 SYDVKM. The length of the CDR3 is 16 residues. CDR3 amino acids: CASSSLGTGGTDTQYF. The DNA of the CDR3 is TGTGCCAGCAGTTCTCTCGGGACAGGGGGCACAGATACGCAGTATTTT.

This clone was seen just once. In the same sample, other DNA sequences code for this CDR3. The gene calls are TRBV19 and TRBJ1-1; D remains unclear. With 3 bases removed from V and 6 bases from J, the gap between germline ends came to 5 bases. The CDR3 is made up of 11 amino acids. Germline CDR1 LNHDA, CDR2 SQIVND (reference sequence). The chain's CDR3 is CASSIQSEAFF. The CDR3, as DNA: TGTGCCAGTAGTATCCAGTCTGAAGCTTTCTTT. The entire variable domain, with the rest obtained from reference TRBV19 and TRBJ1-1, is as follows: DGGITQSPKYLFRKEGQNVTLSCEQNLNHDAMYWYRQDPGQGLRLIYYSQIVNDFQKGDIAEGYSVSREKKESFPLTVTSAQKNPTAFYLCASSIQSEAFFGQGTRLTVV.

This chain uses TRBV5-4 with TRBJ2-7; 10 positions match TRBD2. V was clipped by 0 bases and J by 3 bases; unmatched bases: 3. Germline V gene sequence: CDR1 SGHNT, CDR2 YYREEE (reference sequence). The CDR3 is 15 residues long. The CDR3 nucleotides are TGTGCCAGCAGCTTGGGACTAGCGGGCCTCTACGAGCAGTACTTC. Its protein is CASSLGLAGLYEQYF. Complete variable domain (other parts from reference TRBV5-4 and TRBJ2-7): ETGVTQSPTHLIKTRGQQVTLRCSSQSGHNTVSWYQQALGQGPQFIFQYYREEENGRGNFPPRFSGLQFPNYSSELNVNALELDDSALYLCASSLGLAGLYEQYFGPGTRLTVT.

The rearrangement uses TRBV5-6 and TRBJ2-4; D possibly corresponds to TRBD2 (7 bases). CDR1 SGHDT and CDR2 YYEEEE come from the germline V gene. Trimming left V 2 bases short and J 7 bases short, with 13 bases between. The CDR3 loop spans 14 amino acids. CDR3 DNA sequence: TGTGCCAGCAGCTTCGCGGGGGCCGGGAACATTCAGTACTTC. Translation: CASSFAGAGNIQYF.

The chain has TRBV7-7 and TRBJ2-7, with 8 bases lining up with TRBD1. The CDR3 consists of 15 residues. Trimming cost V 5 bases and J 3 bases; bases outside gene matches: 9. Germline CDR1 and CDR2: SSHAT and FNYEAQ (reference sequence). The CDR3 loop is CASSPGTGLSYEQYF. The CDR3 coding sequence is TGTGCCAGCAGCCCCGGGACAGGCCTAAGCTACGAGCAGTACTTC. Complete variable domain (other parts from reference TRBV7-7 and TRBJ2-7): GAGVSQSPRYKVTKRGQDVTLRCDPISSHATLYWYQQALGQGPEFLTYFNYEAQPDKSGLPSDRFSAERPEGSISTLTIQRTEQRDSAMYRCASSPGTGLSYEQYFGPGTRLTVT.

The genes are TRBV7-3 and TRBJ2-1, with 7 bases aligning to TRBD2. CDR3 size: 15 residues. CDR1 and CDR2 (germline): SGHTA, FQGTGA. V shed 5 bases, J shed 4 bases, and the junction held 8 bases outside the gene matches. The CDR3 DNA follows: TGTGCCAGCAGCAACGGGCTAGCGGTATACAATGAGCAGTTCTTC. Amino acids: CASSNGLAVYNEQFF.

The rearrangement uses TRBV5-1 and TRBJ2-2; D remains ambiguous. The V end lost 5 bases, the J end lost 4 bases, and 9 bases lay between the germline ends. Germline V gene lookup returns CDR1 SGHRS and CDR2 YFSETQ. The CDR3 is made up of 13 amino acids. The CDR3 DNA is TGCGCCAGCAGTACAGATTTCACCGGGGAGCTGTTTTTT. Translation gives CASSTDFTGELFF.

The rearrangement joins TRBV5-1 to TRBJ1-2, with 9 bases matching TRBD1. The CDR3 runs 15 residues. The germline CDR1 and CDR2 sequences are SGHRS and YFSETQ. J lost 6 bases, V lost 4 bases, and 10 bases had no gene match. CDR3 sequence (DNA): TGCGCCAGCAGCCCCCTGACAGGGGGAAGCGATGGCTACACCTTC. This gives the protein CASSPLTGGSDGYTF.

This chain joins TRBV2 and TRBJ2-1; D possibly corresponds to TRBD2 (6 bases). CDR1 is SNHLY and CDR2 is FYNNEI in the germline V gene. The germline V and J ends were trimmed by 5 bases and 8 bases, with 19 bases remaining between them. The CDR3 is 15 residues long. CDR3 protein: CASSTTGLATDEQFF. CDR3 in DNA: TGTGCCAGCAGTACCACGGGACTGGCTACGGATGAGCAGTTCTTC. The variable domain in full, with the rest retrieved from reference TRBV2 and TRBJ2-1, is EPEVTQTPSHQVTQMGQEVILRCVPISNHLYFYWYRQILGQKVEFLVSFYNNEISEKSEIFDDQFSVERPDGSNFTLKIRSTKLEDSAMYFCASSTTGLATDEQFFGPGTRLTVL.

V and J are TRBV28 and TRBJ2-3, with TRBD1 identical over 8 bases. The germline gives CDR1 MDHEN, CDR2 SYDVKM. The CDR3 is made up of 17 amino acids. V trimming: 6 bases; J trimming: 6 bases; junction bases outside the gene matches: 17. CDR3 DNA: TGTGCCAGCAGAAATACAGGGGGGCCGACGTCGGTGGATACGCAGTATTTT. Amino acid sequence: CASRNTGGPTSVDTQYF.